This T cell receptor (beta chain) was recovered during a study of T cell responses to AZD1222 COVID-19 vaccine. Across the study: Second-dose recipients at about 4 or about 12 weeks were treated as one pooled group.

Produced via immunoSEQ multiplex PCR; TCRdb's table is partial and in-frame only. The sample has about 140,000 clones; around 90% are singletons. This CDR3 region has 15 residues. In germline, CDR1 is LNHDA, CDR2 SQIVND (reference sequence). The V and J ends lost 5 bases and 4 bases respectively, with 17 bases between them. Details on this clone: Its specificity is not known.

Points from the study as a whole: Clonal diversity may have been underestimated in mostly white British donors. Spike as a whole was targeted by vaccine-associated CD4 TCRs, dominant at 160-218 and 743-854. Just 5 to 7 people given AZD1222 tested seropositive at baseline.

The sample was peripheral blood, taken on day 0 of AZD1222 vaccination. The clonotype was recovered from an adult in good health. The rearrangement joins TRBV19 to TRBJ1-1; D remains unclear. The CDR3, as DNA: TGTGCCAGTAGTTCTTCATATCGACGGGGCACTGAAGCTTTCTTT. It translates to CASSSSYRRGTEAFF.